This TCR beta chain appears in the sequencing data of a study of lymphopenia after photon versus proton radiotherapy. Broader study findings: Under photons, naive T cells and diversity fell while effector/memory populations rose. In patients who died, overall survival fell as post-nadir TCR diversity dropped more. Post-nadir diversity loss with photons came from oligoclonal expansion, particularly CD8+ Temra cells. Only patients who died were analyzed for survival; proton advantage is unproven.

Of note for this clone: Its antigen is not known.

Trimming stripped 2 bases from V and 5 bases from J, with 15 bases between. The V gene's germline CDR1 is SEHNR and CDR2 FQNEAQ (reference sequence). CDR3 size: 15 residues. Method: immunoSEQ multiplex PCR; TCRdb's copy keeps in-frame clones and lacks some. The sample yields 20,000 or so clones, over 90% seen once. Sequenced material: peripheral blood, taken from a patient treated with proton-based radiotherapy. This receptor was obtained from a woman aged 70 to 79 with pancreatic cancer. Some clones in this sample may be carry-over from other donors' samples. This chain connects TRBV7-9 to TRBJ1-1; maybe TRBD1 (6 bases). The CDR3 DNA reads TGTGCCAGCAGCTTATTGGGGGGCGCCGATACTGAAGCTTTCTTT. This encodes CASSLLGGADTEAFF.